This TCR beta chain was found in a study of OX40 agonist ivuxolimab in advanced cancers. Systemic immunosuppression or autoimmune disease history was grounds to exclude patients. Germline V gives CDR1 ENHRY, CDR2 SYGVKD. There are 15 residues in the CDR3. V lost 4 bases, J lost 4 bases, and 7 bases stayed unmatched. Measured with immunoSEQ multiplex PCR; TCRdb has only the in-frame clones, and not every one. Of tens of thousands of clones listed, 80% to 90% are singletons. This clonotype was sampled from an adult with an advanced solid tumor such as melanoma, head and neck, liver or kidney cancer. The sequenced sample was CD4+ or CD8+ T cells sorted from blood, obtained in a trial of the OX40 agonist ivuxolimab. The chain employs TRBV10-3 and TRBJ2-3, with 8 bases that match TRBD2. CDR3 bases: TGTGCCATCAGTGGTAGGGGACTAGATCCAGATACGCAGTATTTT. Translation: CAISGRGLDPDTQYF.